The T cell receptor beta chain under discussion was sequenced for a study of chemoradiotherapy in HPV16-positive cancers. Remarks on this clone: The antigen remains unidentified.

TCRdb's table, derived via immunoSEQ multiplex PCR, lists solely in-frame clones and lacks some. The profile shows around 11,000 clones, 60% to 75% of them singletons. Study-wide results and caveats: During treatment, candidate HPV-specific clones and E7-related motifs expanded in tumor. For HPV16-positive patients, expanding HPV-responsive T cells associated with longer recurrence-free survival.

Germline lookup yields CDR1 MDHEN and CDR2 SYDVKM. The CDR3 is 14 amino acids. Trimming at V came to 3 bases and at J to 2 bases, leaving 0 bases not matched to a gene. The material was obtained from a patient who underwent chemoradiotherapy. The chain links TRBV28 to TRBJ2-1, with 8 nucleotides matching TRBD2. This receptor was obtained from a human donor with HPV-associated anogenital cancer. The CDR3 loop reads CASSLRGAYNEQFF. As DNA, the CDR3 is TGTGCCAGCAGTTTGCGGGGGGCCTACAATGAGCAGTTCTTC.